This TCR beta chain was documented in a study of post-analysis software for immune sequencing data. Study context: Courses of disease covered relapsing-remitting, secondary progressive and progressive-relapsing multiple sclerosis.

Every TCR beta cDNA library bore unique molecular identifiers. MiXCR was run by TCRdb on the PCR reads, yielding one entry per CDR3 protein. The table records around 770,000 distinct CDR3 sequences, about half of them present only once. Regarding this clonotype: The antigen remains undetermined.

Study outcomes and limitations: Patients used several TRBV segments, including TRBV5-6, TRBV5-1 and TRBV20-1, more often than controls. Analysis by F measure revealed that same-batch samples clustered strongly together. Relative to controls, patients with multiple sclerosis showed significantly lower normalized Chao1 diversity.

Germline V gene lookup returns CDR1 LNHNV and CDR2 YYDKDF (reference sequence). The germline V and J ends were trimmed by 0 bases and 7 bases, with 22 bases remaining between them. The CDR3 has 17 amino acids. The sequencing input was blood. The TCR sequence derives from a girl under 18 with multiple sclerosis. This sequence joins TRBV15 and TRBJ2-7; tentative D call: TRBD2 (6 bases). The CDR3 loop reads CATSRETASAQAREQYF. The CDR3 DNA reads as TGTGCCACCAGCAGAGAGACTGCTAGCGCCCAGGCGAGGGAGCAGTACTTC. The variable domain in full, with the rest retrieved from reference TRBV15 and TRBJ2-7, is DAMVIQNPRYQVTQFGKPVTLSCSQTLNHNVMYWYQQKSSQAPKLLFHYYDKDFNNEADTPDNFQSRRPNTSFCFLDIRSPGLGDTAMYLCATSRETASAQAREQYFGPGTRLTVT.